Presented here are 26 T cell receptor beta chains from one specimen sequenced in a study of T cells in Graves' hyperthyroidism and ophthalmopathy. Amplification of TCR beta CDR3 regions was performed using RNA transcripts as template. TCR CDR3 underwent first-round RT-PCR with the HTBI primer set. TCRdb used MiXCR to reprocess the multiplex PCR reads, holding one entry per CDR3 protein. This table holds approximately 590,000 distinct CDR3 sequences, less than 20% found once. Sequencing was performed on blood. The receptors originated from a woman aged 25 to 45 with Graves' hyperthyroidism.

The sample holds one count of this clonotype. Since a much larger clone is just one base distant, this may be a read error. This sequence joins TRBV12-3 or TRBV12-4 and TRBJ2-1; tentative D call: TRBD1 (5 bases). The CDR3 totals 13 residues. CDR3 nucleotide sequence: TGTGCCAGCACCAGGGCCCAATACAATGAGCAGCTCTTC. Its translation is CASTRAQYNEQLF.

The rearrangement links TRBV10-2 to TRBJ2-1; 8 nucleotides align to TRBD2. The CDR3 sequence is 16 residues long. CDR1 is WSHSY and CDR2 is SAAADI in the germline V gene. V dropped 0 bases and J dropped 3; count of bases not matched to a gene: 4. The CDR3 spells CASSESFSGSYNEQFF. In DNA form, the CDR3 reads TGCGCCAGCAGTGAGTCGTTCAGCGGGAGCTACAATGAGCAGTTCTTC.

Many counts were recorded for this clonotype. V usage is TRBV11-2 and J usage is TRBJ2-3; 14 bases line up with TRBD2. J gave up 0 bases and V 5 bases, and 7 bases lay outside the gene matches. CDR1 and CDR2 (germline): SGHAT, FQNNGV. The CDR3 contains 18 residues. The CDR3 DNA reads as TGTGCCAGCAGCCAAGGGACTAGCGGGAGAACTAGCACAGATACGCAGTATTTT. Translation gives CASSQGTSGRTSTDTQYF.

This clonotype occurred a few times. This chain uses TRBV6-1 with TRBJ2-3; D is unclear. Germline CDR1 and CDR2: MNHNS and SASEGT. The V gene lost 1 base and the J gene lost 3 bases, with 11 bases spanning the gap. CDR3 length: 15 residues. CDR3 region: CASSEGTALTDTQYF. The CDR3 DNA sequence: TGTGCCAGCAGTGAAGGGACGGCTTTAACAGATACGCAGTATTTT.

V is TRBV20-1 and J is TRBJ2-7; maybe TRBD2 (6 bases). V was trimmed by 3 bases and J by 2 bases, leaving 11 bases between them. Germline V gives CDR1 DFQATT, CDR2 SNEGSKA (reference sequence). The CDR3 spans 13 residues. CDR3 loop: CSASRDFAYEQYF. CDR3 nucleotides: TGCAGTGCTAGCCGGGACTTTGCCTACGAGCAGTACTTC.

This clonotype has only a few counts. CDR3 nucleotide sequence: TGTGCCAGCATAGAGGCACAGGGGTACGACGAGCAGTACTTC. This sequence encodes CASIEAQGYDEQYF. V gene TRBV28 combines with J gene TRBJ2-7, with TRBD1 identical over 7 bases. Germline V CDR1 and CDR2: MDHEN, SYDVKM. J gave up 5 bases and V 7 bases, and 11 bases lay outside the gene matches. The CDR3 runs 14 residues.

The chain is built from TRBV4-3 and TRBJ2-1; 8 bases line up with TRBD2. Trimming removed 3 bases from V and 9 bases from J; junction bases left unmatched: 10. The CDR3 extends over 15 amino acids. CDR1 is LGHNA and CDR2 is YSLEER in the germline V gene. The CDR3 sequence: CASSQTSAIITEQFF. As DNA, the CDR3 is TGCGCCAGCAGCCAGACTAGCGCCATAATTACTGAGCAGTTCTTC.

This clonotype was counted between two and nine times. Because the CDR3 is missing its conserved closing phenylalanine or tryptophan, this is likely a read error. The CDR3 sequence is CSAKSGFSYEQYL. The CDR3 DNA follows: TGCAGTGCTAAGAGCGGGTTCTCCTACGAGCAGTACCTC. The V and J genes are TRBV20-1 and TRBJ2-7; D is perhaps TRBD2 (6 bases). Germline CDR1 DFQATT, CDR2 SNEGSKA (reference sequence). This CDR3 is 13 amino acids long. With 4 bases removed from V and 0 bases from J, the gap between germline ends came to 10 bases.

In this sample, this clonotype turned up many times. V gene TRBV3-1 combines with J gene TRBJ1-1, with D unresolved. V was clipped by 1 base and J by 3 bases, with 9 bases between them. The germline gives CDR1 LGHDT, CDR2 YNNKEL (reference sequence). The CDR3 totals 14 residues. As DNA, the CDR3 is TGTGCCAGCAGCCAAGTGGCGAGGGACACTGAAGCTTTCTTT. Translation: CASSQVARDTEAFF.

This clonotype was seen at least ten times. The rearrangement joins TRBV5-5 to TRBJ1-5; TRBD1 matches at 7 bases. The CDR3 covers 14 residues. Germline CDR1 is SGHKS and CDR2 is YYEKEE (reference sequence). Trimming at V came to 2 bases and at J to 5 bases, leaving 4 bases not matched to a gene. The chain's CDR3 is CASSLGGDYQPQHF. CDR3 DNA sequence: TGTGCCAGCAGCTTAGGGGGCGACTATCAGCCCCAGCATTTT. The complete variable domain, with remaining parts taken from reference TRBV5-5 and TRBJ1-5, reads DAGVTQSPTHLIKTRGQQVTLRCSPISGHKSVSWYQQVLGQGPQFIFQYYEKEERGRGNFPDRFSARQFPNYSSELNVNALLLGDSALYLCASSLGGDYQPQHFGDGTRLSIL.

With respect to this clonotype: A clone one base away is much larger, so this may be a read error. The CDR3 sequence is CASRNHEQYF. The DNA for the CDR3 is TGTGCCAGCAGAAACCACGAGCAGTACTTC. V is TRBV2 and J is TRBJ2-7; D unresolved. The germline CDR1 and CDR2 sequences are SNHLY and FYNNEI. The CDR3 sequence is 10 residues long. V was shortened by 6 bases and J by 5 bases, with 5 bases between the two germline ends.

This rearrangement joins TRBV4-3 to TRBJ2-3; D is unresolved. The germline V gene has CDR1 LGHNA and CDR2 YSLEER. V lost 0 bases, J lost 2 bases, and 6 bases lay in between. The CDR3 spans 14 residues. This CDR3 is CASSQDRFTDTQYF. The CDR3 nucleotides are TGCGCCAGCAGCCAAGATCGATTCACAGATACGCAGTATTTT.

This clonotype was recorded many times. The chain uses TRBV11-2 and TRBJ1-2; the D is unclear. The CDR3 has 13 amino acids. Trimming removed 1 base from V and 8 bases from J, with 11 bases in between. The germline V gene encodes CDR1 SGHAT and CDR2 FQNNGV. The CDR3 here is CASSLAGGEGYTF. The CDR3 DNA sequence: TGTGCCAGCAGCTTAGCGGGTGGGGAAGGCTACACCTTC.

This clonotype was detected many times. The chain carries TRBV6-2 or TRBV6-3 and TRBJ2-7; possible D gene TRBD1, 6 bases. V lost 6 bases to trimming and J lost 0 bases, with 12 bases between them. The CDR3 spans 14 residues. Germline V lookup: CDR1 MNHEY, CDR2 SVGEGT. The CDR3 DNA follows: TGTGCCAGCAGCCCCGGGACATTCTCCTACGAGCAGTACTTC. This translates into CASSPGTFSYEQYF.

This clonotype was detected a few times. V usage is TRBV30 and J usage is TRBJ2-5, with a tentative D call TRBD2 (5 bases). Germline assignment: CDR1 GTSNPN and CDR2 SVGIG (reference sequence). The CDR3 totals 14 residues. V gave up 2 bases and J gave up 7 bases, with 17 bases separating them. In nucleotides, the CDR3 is TGTGCCTGGAGTTGGAACGGAGGCGGACGGACCCAGTACTTC. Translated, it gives CAWSWNGGGRTQYF.

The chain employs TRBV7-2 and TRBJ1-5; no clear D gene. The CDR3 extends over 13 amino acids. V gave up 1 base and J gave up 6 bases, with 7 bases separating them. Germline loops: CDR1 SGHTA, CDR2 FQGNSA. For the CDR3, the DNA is TGTGCCAGCAGCTTAGTCGTGGGTCAGCCCCAGCATTTT. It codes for CASSLVVGQPQHF. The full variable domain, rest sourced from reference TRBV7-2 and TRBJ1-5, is GAGVSQSPSNKVTEKGKDVELRCDPISGHTALYWYRQSLGQGLEFLIYFQGNSAPDKSGLPSDRFSAERTGGSVSTLTIQRTQQEDSAVYLCASSLVVGQPQHFGDGTRLSIL.

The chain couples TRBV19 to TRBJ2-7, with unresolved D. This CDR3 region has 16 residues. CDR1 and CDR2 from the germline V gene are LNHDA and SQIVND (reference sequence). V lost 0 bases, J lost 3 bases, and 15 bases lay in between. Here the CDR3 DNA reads TGTGCCAGTAGTATAGATCAAGGTTTCAGTCGCTACGAGCAGTACTTC. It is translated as CASSIDQGFSRYEQYF. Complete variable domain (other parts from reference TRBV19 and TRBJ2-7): DGGITQSPKYLFRKEGQNVTLSCEQNLNHDAMYWYRQDPGQGLRLIYYSQIVNDFQKGDIAEGYSVSREKKESFPLTVTSAQKNPTAFYLCASSIDQGFSRYEQYFGPGTRLTVT.

The CDR3 region is CASSYRSAAENEQFF. The CDR3 nucleotides are TGTGCCAGCAGTTACCGCAGCGCGGCGGAAAATGAGCAGTTCTTC. The genes are TRBV6-5 and TRBJ2-1; D gene unclear. The CDR3 has 15 residues. V gave up 2 bases and J gave up 7 bases, with 15 bases separating them. The V gene's germline CDR1 is MNHEY and CDR2 SVGAGI.

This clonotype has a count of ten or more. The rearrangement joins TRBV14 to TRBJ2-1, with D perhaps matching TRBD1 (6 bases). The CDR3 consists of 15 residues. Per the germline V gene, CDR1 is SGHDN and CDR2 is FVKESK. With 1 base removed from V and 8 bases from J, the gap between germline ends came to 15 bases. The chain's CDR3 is CASSQVATGLHEQFF. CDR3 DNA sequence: TGTGCCAGCAGCCAAGTCGCGACAGGTTTACATGAGCAGTTCTTC.

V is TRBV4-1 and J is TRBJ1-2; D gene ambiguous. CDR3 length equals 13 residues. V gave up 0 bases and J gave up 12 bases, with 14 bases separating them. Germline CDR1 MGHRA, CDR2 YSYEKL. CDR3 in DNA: TGCGCCAGCAGCCAAGAAGAAACTACAGCTCACACCTTC. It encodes CASSQEETTAHTF.

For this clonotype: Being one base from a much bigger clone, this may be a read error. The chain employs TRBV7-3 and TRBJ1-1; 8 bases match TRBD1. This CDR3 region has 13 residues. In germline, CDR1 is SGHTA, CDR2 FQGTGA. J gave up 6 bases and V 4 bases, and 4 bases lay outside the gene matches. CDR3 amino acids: CASSSTGESEAFF. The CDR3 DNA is TGTGCCAGCAGCTCGACAGGGGAGTCTGAAGCTTTCTTT. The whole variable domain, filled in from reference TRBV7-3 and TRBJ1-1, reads GAGVSQTPSNKVTEKGKYVELRCDPISGHTALYWYRQSLGQGPEFLIYFQGTGAADDSGLPNDRFFAVRPEGSVSTLKIQRTERGDSAVYLCASSSTGESEAFFGQGTRLTVV.

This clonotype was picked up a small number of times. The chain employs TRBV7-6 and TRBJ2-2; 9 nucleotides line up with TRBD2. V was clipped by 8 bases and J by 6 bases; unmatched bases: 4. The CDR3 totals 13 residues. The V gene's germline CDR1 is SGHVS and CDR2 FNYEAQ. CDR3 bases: TGTGCCAGCGGGACTAGCTGGGCCGGGGAGCTGTTTTTT. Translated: CASGTSWAGELFF.

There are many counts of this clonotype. The CDR3 DNA follows: TGTGCCAGTAGCGATCGGCTAGCGGGAGACTTGGTAAACATTCAGTACTTC. Translating gives CASSDRLAGDLVNIQYF. The chain carries TRBV19 and TRBJ2-4, with TRBD2 matching 10 bases. This CDR3 spans 17 amino acids. Germline CDR1 is LNHDA and CDR2 is SQIVND (reference sequence). With V trimmed by 6 bases and J by 6 bases, 14 bases remained unmatched.

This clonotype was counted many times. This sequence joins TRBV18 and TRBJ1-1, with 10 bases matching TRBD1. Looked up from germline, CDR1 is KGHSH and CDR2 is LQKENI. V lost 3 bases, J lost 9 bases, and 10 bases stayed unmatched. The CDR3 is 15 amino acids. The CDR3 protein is CASSPGTGVADQAFF. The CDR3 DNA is TGTGCCAGCTCACCCGGGACAGGGGTCGCGGACCAAGCTTTCTTT. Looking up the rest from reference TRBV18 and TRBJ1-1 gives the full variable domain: NAGVMQNPRHLVRRRGQEARLRCSPMKGHSHVYWYRQLPEEGLKFMVYLQKENIIDESGMPKERFSAEFPKEGPSILRIQQVVRGDSAAYFCASSPGTGVADQAFFGQGTRLTVV.

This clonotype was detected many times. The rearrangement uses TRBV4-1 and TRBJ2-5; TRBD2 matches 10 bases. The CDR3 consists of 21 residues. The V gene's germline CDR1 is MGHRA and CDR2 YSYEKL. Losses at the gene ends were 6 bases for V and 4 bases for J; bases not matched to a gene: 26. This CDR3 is CASSTTGVLTSGTPMRETQYF. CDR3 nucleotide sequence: TGCGCCAGCAGTACTACAGGGGTCTTAACTAGCGGGACACCAATGAGAGAGACCCAGTACTTC.

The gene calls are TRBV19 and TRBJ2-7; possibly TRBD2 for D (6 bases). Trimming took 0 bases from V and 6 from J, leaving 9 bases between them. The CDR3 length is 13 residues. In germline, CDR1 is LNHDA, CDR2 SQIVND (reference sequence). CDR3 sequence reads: CASSIDLATEQYF. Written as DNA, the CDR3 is TGTGCCAGTAGTATAGATCTAGCGACCGAGCAGTACTTC. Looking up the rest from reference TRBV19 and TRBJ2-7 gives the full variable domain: DGGITQSPKYLFRKEGQNVTLSCEQNLNHDAMYWYRQDPGQGLRLIYYSQIVNDFQKGDIAEGYSVSREKKESFPLTVTSAQKNPTAFYLCASSIDLATEQYFGPGTRLTVT.